Shown below are 6 T cell receptor beta chains from a single sample sequenced in a study of T-cell memory formation after mild COVID-19. TCRdb recomputed calls from the 5' RACE reads with MiXCR, one row per CDR3 protein. The table has about 400,000 distinct CDR3 sequences, 13% to 15% seen once. The sequenced sample was PBMCs or a T cell subset sorted from them (not recorded which). The receptors derive from a man between 18 and 35 years old who had mild COVID-19 (a few samples of this study predate the infection). Cell type and time point are not known.

This clonotype was observed a few times. CDR3 residues: CASSLEPNDYEQYF. CDR3 coding DNA: TGTGCCAGCAGCTTGGAGCCGAACGACTACGAGCAGTACTTC. The chain joins TRBV5-6 to TRBJ2-7; D unresolved. V was shortened by 0 bases and J by 3 bases, with 10 bases between the two germline ends. Germline V gives CDR1 SGHDT, CDR2 YYEEEE. The CDR3 runs 14 residues.

In this sample, this clonotype turned up a few times. J is TRBJ2-1 and V is TRBV4-1; a weak D match, TRBD2 (5 bases). The V end was cut by 1 base, the J end by 10 bases, with 17 bases between. The germline CDR1 and CDR2 sequences are MGHRA and YSYEKL. CDR3 length equals 15 residues. The chain's CDR3 is CASSQGARGTGEQFF. The CDR3 DNA reads TGCGCCAGCAGCCAAGGAGCCCGGGGTACCGGGGAGCAGTTCTTC.

The CDR3 spells CASTAQGALVTFF. The CDR3 DNA follows: TGTGCCAGCACCGCACAGGGTGCTTTGGTGACTTTCTTT. The V and J genes are TRBV6-5 and TRBJ1-1, with D possibly TRBD1 on 6 matching bases. Germline CDR1 and CDR2: MNHEY and SVGAGI. V was clipped by 7 bases and J by 12 bases, with 21 bases between them. This CDR3 is 13 amino acids long.

The chain uses TRBV5-6 and TRBJ1-6; 7 positions match TRBD1. With 9 bases clipped from V and 7 bases from J, the junction kept 7 bases outside the gene matches. Germline CDR1 SGHDT, CDR2 YYEEEE. The CDR3 contains 13 residues. The CDR3 coding sequence is TGTGCCACCTCCGACAGGGACAATTCACCCCTCCACTTT. It encodes CATSDRDNSPLHF. The complete variable domain, with remaining parts taken from reference TRBV5-6 and TRBJ1-6, reads DAGVTQSPTHLIKTRGQQVTLRCSPKSGHDTVSWYQQALGQGPQFIFQYYEEEERQRGNFPDRFSGHQFPNYSSELNVNALLLGDSALYLCATSDRDNSPLHFGNGTRLTVT.

This clonotype turned up a few times. The V and J genes are TRBV5-6 and TRBJ2-5; D unclear. V shed 4 bases and J shed 2 bases, with 18 bases lying between them. Looked up from germline, CDR1 is SGHDT and CDR2 is YYEEEE. CDR3 length equals 16 residues. The CDR3: CASSPPGHDAQETQYF. DNA of the CDR3: TGTGCCAGCAGCCCCCCGGGCCACGACGCACAAGAGACCCAGTACTTC.

This clonotype has more than one count but fewer than ten. V is TRBV7-9 and J is TRBJ2-5; unclear D gene. Germline V gene sequence: CDR1 SEHNR, CDR2 FQNEAQ (reference sequence). The CDR3 spans 12 residues. The ends were cut back, 1 base at V and 4 bases at J, with 4 bases in the middle. DNA for the CDR3: TGTGCCAGCAGCTTAGTGCTAGAGACCCAGTACTTC. Amino acid sequence: CASSLVLETQYF. Drawing the rest from reference TRBV7-9 and TRBJ2-5, the complete variable domain is DTGVSQNPRHKITKRGQNVTFRCDPISEHNRLYWYRQTLGQGPEFLTYFQNEAQLEKSRLLSDRFSAERPKGSFSTLEIQRTEQGDSAMYLCASSLVLETQYFGPGTRLLVL.